What follows describes a single T cell receptor (beta chain). This CDR3 contains 17 residues. With 0 bases clipped from V and 3 bases from J, the junction kept 5 bases outside the gene matches. Looked up from germline, CDR1 is ENHRY and CDR2 is SYGVKD. This sample is drawn from a study of T cells after somatic rescue of genetic block. This table comes from immunoSEQ multiplex PCR, and its TCRdb copy is limited to in-frame clones, with some not included. The sample has roughly 51,000 clones; approximately 96% are singletons. The receptor was isolated from a child under two years old. J is TRBJ1-1 and V is TRBV10-3, with 12 bases aligning to TRBD1. The sequencing input was peripheral blood mononuclear cells (PBMCs). CDR3 sequence: CAISESRDRGHHTEAFF. CDR3 nucleotides: TGTGCCATCAGTGAGTCAAGGGACAGGGGGCATCACACTGAAGCTTTCTTT.